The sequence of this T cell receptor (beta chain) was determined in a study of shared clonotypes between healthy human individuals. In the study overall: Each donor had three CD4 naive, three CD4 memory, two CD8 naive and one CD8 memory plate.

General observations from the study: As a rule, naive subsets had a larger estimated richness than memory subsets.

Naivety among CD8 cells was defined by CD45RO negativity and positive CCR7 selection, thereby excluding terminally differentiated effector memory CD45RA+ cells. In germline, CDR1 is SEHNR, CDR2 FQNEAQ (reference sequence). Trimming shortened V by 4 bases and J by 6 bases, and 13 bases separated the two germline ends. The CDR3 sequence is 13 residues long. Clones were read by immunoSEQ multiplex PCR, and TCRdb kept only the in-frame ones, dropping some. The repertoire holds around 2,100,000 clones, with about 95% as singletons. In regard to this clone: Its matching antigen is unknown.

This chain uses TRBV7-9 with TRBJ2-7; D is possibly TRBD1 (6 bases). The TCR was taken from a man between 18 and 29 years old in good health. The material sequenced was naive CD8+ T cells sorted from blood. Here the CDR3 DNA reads TGTGCCAGCAGCTCCGGGGCAGGGGTCGAGCAGTACTTC. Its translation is CASSSGAGVEQYF.